The present T cell receptor (beta chain) was sequenced within a study of OX40 agonist ivuxolimab in advanced cancers. Study at large: Treatment received earlier with anti-PD-1, anti-PD-L1 or anti-CTLA-4 agents was allowed, and roughly 40% had some.

Sequenced by immunoSEQ multiplex PCR; TCRdb stores in-frame clones only, minus some. This sample has over 60,000 clones, with almost 90% found just once. This clonotype was obtained from an adult with an advanced solid tumor such as melanoma, head and neck, liver or kidney cancer. The source material was CD4+ or CD8+ T cells sorted from blood, sampled in a trial of the OX40 agonist ivuxolimab.

The CDR3 protein is CASSLPPGDEKLFF. Written as DNA, the CDR3 is TGTGCCAGCAGCCTACCCCCGGGGGATGAAAAACTGTTTTTT. The V call is TRBV7-9, the J call TRBJ1-4; maybe TRBD1 (5 bases). The CDR3 covers 14 residues. From germline, CDR1 is SEHNR and CDR2 FQNEAQ (reference sequence). The V end lost 5 bases, the J end lost 6 bases, and 13 bases lay between the germline ends.